This record concerns one TCR beta chain sequence. Its target is not known. Time point given: baseline pretreatment blood. The sample's treatment: 15 Gy SBRT to primary tumor, nephrectomy 4 weeks later. Radiation-treated patients gave blood at baseline, week 2 and week 4. The tumor was a clear cell renal cell carcinoma. This sample was included in a study of radiation and T cells in renal cell carcinoma. Study findings and constraints: In blood, top tumor clones expanded by 2 weeks, shrinking by 4.

The CDR3 consists of 15 residues. Trimming took 9 bases from V and 1 from J; bases not matched to a gene: 10. Per germline, CDR1 LNHDA and CDR2 SQIVND (reference sequence). The protocol was immunoSEQ multiplex PCR, while the TCRdb copy is restricted to in-frame clones and leaves out a portion. The sample includes 95,000 or so clones, about 86% seen only once; the top ten take roughly 8%. The specimen was blood, collected from a patient whose treatment included radiotherapy and nephrectomy. V gene TRBV19 combines with J gene TRBJ2-7, with 9 bases aligning to TRBD1. The sequence was collected from a man aged 50-59 years with renal cell carcinoma. CDR3: CASNHRGRGSYEQYF. CDR3 nucleotide sequence: TGTGCCAGCAACCACAGGGGGCGCGGTTCCTACGAGCAGTACTTC.